This is a list of T cell receptor beta chains from one sample in a study of regulatory T cells in long-lasting Graves disease. Via MiXCR, TCRdb re-called the multiplex PCR reads, giving one row per CDR3 protein. The table has 300,000 to 500,000 distinct CDR3 sequences, less than 25% seen once. The material sequenced was peripheral blood mononuclear cells (PBMCs), taken when the disease was refractory, from a patient treated with antithyroid drugs. The receptors were gathered from a female donor with Graves disease. The CDR3 runs from the conserved cysteine through the conserved F or W. D genes are given only for firm matches. Some rows mark clone size as missing; the rest say once, few, many or name a class of expanded clone.

>TRBJ1-1|TRBV7-9|-|many|13
CASSSRMNTEAFF
TGTGCCAGCAGTTCGCGCATGAACACTGAAGCTTTCTTT
>TRBJ2-6|TRBV29-1|-|many|14
CSVAGTTGANVLTF
TGCAGCGTTGCCGGGACCACTGGGGCCAACGTCCTGACTTTC
>TRBJ1-1|TRBV29-1|-|-|11
CSVDVQSEAFF
TGCAGCGTTGATGTTCAGTCTGAAGCTTTCTTT
>TRBJ2-7|TRBV7-2|-|many|14
CASSLDVFRDEQYF
TGTGCCAGCAGCTTAGACGTGTTTCGGGACGAGCAGTACTTC
>TRBJ2-1|TRBV2|-|-|17
CASSEIIGGGLRNEQFF
TGTGCCAGCAGTGAAATTATCGGGGGCGGTCTTCGGAATGAGCAGTTCTTC
>TRBJ2-7|TRBV2|-|many|13
CASSEPGLYEQYF
TGTGCCAGCAGTGAACCGGGGCTCTACGAGCAGTACTTC
>TRBJ2-7|TRBV7-2|-|many|15
CASSLGSGSSYEQYF
TGTGCCAGCAGCTTAGGTAGTGGGAGCTCCTACGAGCAGTACTTC
>TRBJ2-2|TRBV11-3|-|-|13
CASSPDRLGELFF
TGTGCCAGCAGCCCGGACAGACTGGGGGAGCTGTTTTTT
>TRBJ1-2|TRBV2|TRBD1|many|15
CASSRGQGAHYGYTF
TGTGCCAGCAGTCGTGGACAGGGGGCTCACTATGGCTACACCTTC
>TRBJ2-7|TRBV25-1|TRBD1|few|16
CASSENKGTAPYEQYF
TGTGCCAGCAGTGAAAATAAAGGGACAGCACCCTACGAGCAGTACTTC
>TRBJ2-7|TRBV12-3/TRBV12-4|-|many|13
CASSPLAGYEQYF
TGTGCCAGCAGTCCACTTGCGGGCTACGAGCAGTACTTC
>TRBJ2-7|TRBV19|TRBD2|few|15
CASSRTTGRNYEQYF
TGTGCCAGTAGTAGGACTACCGGGAGGAACTACGAGCAGTACTTC
>TRBJ2-7|TRBV11-2|-|many|15
CASSLEGLQLGEQYF
TGTGCCAGCAGCTTAGAAGGACTTCAACTTGGCGAGCAGTACTTC
>TRBJ2-7|TRBV20-1|TRBD1|few|15
CSARTGTVISYEQYF
TGCAGTGCTAGGACCGGGACAGTCATCTCCTACGAGCAGTACTTC
>TRBJ1-2|TRBV2|-|many|10
CASSEATYTF
TGTGCCAGCAGTGAAGCAACCTACACCTTC
>TRBJ1-5|TRBV6-1|-|-|12
CASSGINQPQHF
TGTGCCAGCAGTGGGATAAATCAGCCCCAGCATTTT
>TRBJ2-2|TRBV3-1|-|-|15
CASSQAGKGTGELFF
TGTGCCAGCAGCCAAGCGGGGAAGGGCACCGGGGAGCTGTTTTTT
>TRBJ1-2|TRBV6-2/TRBV6-3|-|many|15
CASSYLPGPDYGYTF
TGTGCCAGCAGTTACCTTCCCGGACCGGACTATGGCTACACCTTC
>TRBJ2-2|TRBV30|-|once|17
CAWSVLVSRHYTGELFF
TGTGCCTGGAGTGTATTAGTCTCCCGACATTACACCGGGGAGCTGTTTTTT
>TRBJ1-2|TRBV12-3/TRBV12-4|TRBD1|many|16
CASSPTPTGFERGYTF
TGTGCCAGCAGTCCAACCCCGACAGGGTTCGAACGAGGCTACACCTTC
>TRBJ2-1|TRBV7-3|TRBD2|-|14
CASSLTPGEGEQFF
TGTGCCAGCAGCTTAACACCTGGGGAGGGTGAGCAGTTCTTC
>TRBJ1-2|TRBV19|-|few|13
CASSIVQNYGYTF
TGTGCCAGTAGTATAGTTCAGAACTATGGCTACACCTTC
>TRBJ1-5|TRBV11-2|-|once|16
CASSPLVANSNQPQHF
TGTGCCAGCAGCCCATTGGTGGCGAATAGCAATCAGCCCCAGCATTTT
>TRBJ1-4|TRBV30|TRBD1|-|13
CAWGTGTNEKLFF
TGTGCCTGGGGGACAGGGACTAATGAAAAACTGTTTTTT
>TRBJ1-5|TRBV6-1|-|few|14
CASRKGRSNQPQHF
TGTGCCAGCAGGAAGGGACGTAGCAATCAGCCCCAGCATTTT
>TRBJ2-7|TRBV10-3|-|few|13
CAISDERRYEQYF
TGTGCCATCAGTGATGAGCGTAGGTACGAGCAGTACTTC
>TRBJ1-2|TRBV6-1|TRBD1|few|16
CASSAGGVGEKGGYTF
TGTGCCAGCAGCGCAGGGGGCGTCGGCGAAAAGGGCGGCTACACCTTC
>TRBJ1-5|TRBV9|-|-|14
CASSVGAGEEPQHF
TGTGCCAGCAGCGTTGGGGCAGGGGAAGAGCCCCAGCATTTT
>TRBJ2-7|TRBV24-1|-|many|14
CATHSRGYPLEQYF
TGTGCCACCCATTCAAGGGGGTACCCTCTCGAGCAGTACTTC
>TRBJ1-1|TRBV20-1|-|-|13
CSARPSTVTEAFF
TGCAGTGCGAGACCCAGTACAGTCACTGAAGCTTTCTTT
>TRBJ2-1|TRBV28|TRBD2|few|16
CASHLAGTYLYNEQFF
TGTGCCAGCCATTTAGCGGGAACCTATCTATACAATGAGCAGTTCTTC
>TRBJ2-7|TRBV4-3|-|-|16
CASSQEASRYSYEQYF
TGCGCCAGCAGCCAAGAAGCTAGCCGATACTCCTACGAGCAGTACTTC